This paragraph reports one TCR beta chain. Antigen: not known. This sample was included in a study of CD8+ T cells in alopecia areata. About the study: Treated individuals took tofacitinib by mouth, 5 to 10 mg twice daily.

RNA was extracted and reverse transcribed into cDNA as the sequencing template. Profiled with immunoSEQ multiplex PCR; TCRdb holds only in-frame clones, not every one. In the table there are approximately 150,000 clones, roughly 66% of which are singletons. Study-level points and caveats: Alopecia totalis/universalis scalp especially showed more expanded CD8+ clones than normal scalp.

This CDR3 contains 13 residues. The V end was cut by 6 bases, the J end by 5 bases, with 13 bases between. In germline, CDR1 is SEHNR, CDR2 FQNEAQ (reference sequence). Specimens obtained from alopecia areata patients comprised lesional scalp punch biopsies and peripheral blood. The receptor was derived from a human donor with alopecia areata. V and J are TRBV7-9 and TRBJ2-5; no reliable D call. The sample consisted of CD8+ T cells sorted from blood, taken at week 0. The CDR3 coding sequence is TGTGCCAGCAGTTCGAATGATGGGGAGACCCAGTACTTC. Protein: CASSSNDGETQYF. Full variable domain (outside the CDR3, taken from reference TRBV7-9 and TRBJ2-5): DTGVSQNPRHKITKRGQNVTFRCDPISEHNRLYWYRQTLGQGPEFLTYFQNEAQLEKSRLLSDRFSAERPKGSFSTLEIQRTEQGDSAMYLCASSSNDGETQYFGPGTRLLVL.